The next 29 T cell receptor beta chains were all read from a single sample in a study of OX40 agonist ivuxolimab in advanced cancers. Sequenced by immunoSEQ multiplex PCR; TCRdb stores in-frame clones only, minus some. The sample yields tens of thousands of clones, about 90% seen once. The sequencing used CD4+ or CD8+ T cells sorted from blood, collected in a trial of the OX40 agonist ivuxolimab. Every receptor here comes from an adult with an advanced solid tumor such as melanoma, head and neck, liver or kidney cancer.

The chain employs TRBV27 and TRBJ2-1; D unclear. The V end was cut by 3 bases, the J end by 2 bases, with 5 bases between. Germline V lookup: CDR1 MNHEY, CDR2 SMNVEV (reference sequence). This CDR3 has 13 amino acids. The DNA of the CDR3 is TGTGCCAGCAGTTTTAGCCCCTACAATGAGCAGTTCTTC. It encodes CASSFSPYNEQFF.

The rearrangement joins TRBV19 to TRBJ2-1; 8 nucleotides match TRBD2. The ends lost 4 bases at V and 6 bases at J; junction bases unmatched: 8. This CDR3 region has 15 residues. Looked up from germline, CDR1 is LNHDA and CDR2 is SQIVND (reference sequence). DNA of the CDR3: TGTGCCAGTAGTAAAAAGCGGGAGAGTCTCAATGAGCAGTTCTTC. It codes for CASSKKRESLNEQFF.

V gene TRBV7-8 combines with J gene TRBJ2-7; the D is unclear. The CDR3 runs to 11 residues. Germline-derived CDR1 and CDR2 are SGHVS and FQNEAQ. The V end was cut by 5 bases, the J end by 4 bases, with 6 bases between. CDR3 loop: CASSQVYEQYF. CDR3 DNA sequence: TGTGCCAGCAGCCAAGTATACGAGCAGTACTTC.

This chain uses TRBV13 with TRBJ2-6; D is unclear. With 5 bases removed from V and 0 bases from J, the gap between germline ends came to 14 bases. In germline, CDR1 is PRHDT, CDR2 FYEKMQ (reference sequence). CDR3 length: 17 residues. The DNA of the CDR3 is TGTGCCAGCAGCCACCGGAACAAGGACTCTGGGGCCAACGTCCTGACTTTC. It is translated as CASSHRNKDSGANVLTF.

CDR3 DNA sequence: TGTGCCAGCAGTGAGAGGTTCGGGAATCAGCCCCAGCATTTT. This gives the protein CASSERFGNQPQHF. This chain joins TRBV25-1 and TRBJ1-5, with D uncertain. Germline CDR1 and CDR2: MGHDK and SYGVNS. The CDR3 is made up of 14 amino acids. Trimming shortened V by 3 bases and J by 4 bases, and 10 bases separated the two germline ends.

The chain is built from TRBV29-1 and TRBJ1-2; TRBD1 matches at 7 bases. Germline assignment: CDR1 SQVTM and CDR2 ANQGSEA. The CDR3 runs 12 residues. The ends lost 6 bases at V and 8 bases at J; junction bases unmatched: 9. CDR3 amino acids: CSVAGTEKGYTF. The CDR3 DNA follows: TGCAGCGTAGCCGGGACAGAAAAGGGCTACACCTTC.

The V gene is TRBV28, the J gene TRBJ2-5; D perhaps matches TRBD2 (5 bases). The CDR3 sequence is 14 residues long. Germline assignment: CDR1 MDHEN and CDR2 SYDVKM. Trimming left V 3 bases short and J 6 bases short, with 14 bases between. The chain's CDR3 is CASSFSAPSKTQYF. CDR3 DNA sequence: TGTGCCAGCAGTTTTAGCGCCCCTTCCAAGACCCAGTACTTC.

The J gene is TRBJ2-1, the V gene TRBV7-3; the D gene could be TRBD1 or TRBD2 (5 bases each). V was pared by 2 bases and J by 2 bases, with 10 bases between. The germline gives CDR1 SGHTA, CDR2 FQGTGA. The CDR3 loop spans 15 amino acids. The CDR3 DNA reads TGTGCCAGCAGCTTAGGGGACCTGCCCTACAATGAGCAGTTCTTC. This codes for CASSLGDLPYNEQFF.

This clone came up once. The chain has TRBV10-2 and TRBJ2-5, with D uncertain. CDR1 WSHSY and CDR2 SAAADI come from the germline V gene. The CDR3 consists of 15 residues. The V end was cut by 2 bases, the J end by 1 base, with 11 bases between. Here the CDR3 reads CASSEDGRPQETQYF. In DNA, the CDR3 is TGCGCCAGCAGTGAGGACGGACGGCCCCAAGAGACCCAGTACTTC.

The rearrangement joins TRBV27 to TRBJ2-1; 11 positions agree with TRBD2. The V gene's germline CDR1 is MNHEY and CDR2 SMNVEV (reference sequence). The V segment lost 0 bases and the J segment 4 bases; nucleotides outside the gene matches: 20. The CDR3 is made up of 22 amino acids. As DNA, the CDR3 is TGTGCCAGCAGTTTATCAGCTAACCACATAGCGGGAGGGCCGTCGGGGTACAATGAGCAGTTCTTC. This gives the protein CASSLSANHIAGGPSGYNEQFF.

This clone was recorded once. The chain carries TRBV14 and TRBJ2-3; D unresolved. Per germline, CDR1 SGHDN and CDR2 FVKESK. This CDR3 is 15 amino acids long. V shed 4 bases and J shed 4 bases, with 15 bases lying between them. DNA for the CDR3: TGTGCCAGCAGCCTCTGGGGTTCCCACCCAGATACGCAGTATTTT. It translates to CASSLWGSHPDTQYF.

The chain recombines TRBV11-3 with TRBJ2-1; possible D gene TRBD2, 6 bases. The CDR3 length is 14 residues. Looked up from germline, CDR1 is SGHNT and CDR2 is YENEEA. Trimming left V 1 base short and J 7 bases short, with 11 bases between. The CDR3 bases are TGTGCCAGCAGCTTAGCGGGACTCTCGAATGAGCAGTTCTTC. Protein: CASSLAGLSNEQFF.

The V and J genes are TRBV5-1 and TRBJ2-1; 9 bases match TRBD2. Germline loops: CDR1 SGHRS, CDR2 YFSETQ. This CDR3 region has 15 residues. V gave up 0 bases and J gave up 10 bases; unmatched junction bases: 8. DNA of the CDR3: TGCGCCAGCAGCTTGGATGCGGGAGGGCCCCCGGAGCAGTTCTTC. Its protein is CASSLDAGGPPEQFF.

This chain links TRBV9 with TRBJ2-6; D is uncertain. V was pared by 5 bases and J by 0 bases, with 6 bases between. CDR1 and CDR2 from the germline V gene are SGDLS and YYNGEE. This CDR3 spans 14 amino acids. This CDR3 is CASSQSSGANVLTF. In DNA, the CDR3 is TGTGCCAGCAGTCAAAGCTCTGGGGCCAACGTCCTGACTTTC.

J is TRBJ1-1 and V is TRBV7-3, with D unclear. With 1 base removed from V and 3 bases from J, the gap between germline ends came to 9 bases. CDR1 and CDR2 (germline): SGHTA, FQGTGA. CDR3 length equals 14 residues. CDR3 in amino acids: CASSLRPGDTEAFF. CDR3 nucleotides: TGTGCCAGCAGCTTAAGACCTGGGGACACTGAAGCTTTCTTT. Using reference TRBV7-3 and TRBJ1-1 for the parts outside the CDR3, the full variable domain is GAGVSQTPSNKVTEKGKYVELRCDPISGHTALYWYRQSLGQGPEFLIYFQGTGAADDSGLPNDRFFAVRPEGSVSTLKIQRTERGDSAVYLCASSLRPGDTEAFFGQGTRLTVV.

The count of this clone is one. CDR3 DNA: TGTGCCACCAACAGCGGATGGGGAGATCAGCCCCAGCATTTT. It specifies CATNSGWGDQPQHF. V usage is TRBV15 and J usage is TRBJ1-5; D is undetermined. The CDR3 spans 14 residues. Germline V gives CDR1 LNHNV, CDR2 YYDKDF (reference sequence). V was clipped by 7 bases and J by 5 bases, with 15 bases between them. Filled out from reference TRBV15 and TRBJ1-5, the complete variable domain reads DAMVIQNPRYQVTQFGKPVTLSCSQTLNHNVMYWYQQKSSQAPKLLFHYYDKDFNNEADTPDNFQSRRPNTSFCFLDIRSPGLGDTAMYLCATNSGWGDQPQHFGDGTRLSIL.

The chain links TRBV5-1 to TRBJ1-2; weak D call: TRBD1 (5 bases). The germline V gene encodes CDR1 SGHRS and CDR2 YFSETQ. V was pared by 3 bases and J by 4 bases, with 10 bases between. The CDR3 length is 13 residues. CDR3 sequence: CASSSPGTYGYTF. As DNA, the CDR3 is TGCGCCAGCAGCTCCCCGGGGACCTATGGCTACACCTTC.

This sequence joins TRBV19 and TRBJ1-1; maybe TRBD1 (5 bases). The V gene lost 1 base and the J gene lost 5 bases, with 11 bases spanning the gap. Looked up from germline, CDR1 is LNHDA and CDR2 is SQIVND (reference sequence). The CDR3 runs to 14 residues. Written as DNA, the CDR3 is TGTGCCAGTAGTATAGTGGGGGAAAGGACTGAAGCTTTCTTT. As protein: CASSIVGERTEAFF.

This sequence joins TRBV5-1 and TRBJ1-1; D might be TRBD1 (5 bases). Germline values: CDR1 SGHRS, CDR2 YFSETQ. V was trimmed by 4 bases and J by 5 bases, leaving 21 bases between them. The CDR3 contains 16 residues. In nucleotides, the CDR3 is TGCGCCAGCAGCCGCGGGTATGGGGGAGGAGAGACTGAAGCTTTCTTT. This sequence encodes CASSRGYGGGETEAFF.

V usage is TRBV9 and J usage is TRBJ2-1, with D perhaps matching TRBD2 (5 bases). The V end was cut by 0 bases, the J end by 8 bases, with 9 bases between. Germline V CDR1 and CDR2: SGDLS, YYNGEE. The CDR3 is made up of 13 amino acids. CDR3 coding DNA: TGTGCCAGCAGCGTAGGCGGGCGTGATGAGCAGTTCTTC. Protein: CASSVGGRDEQFF. Full variable domain (outside the CDR3, taken from reference TRBV9 and TRBJ2-1): DSGVTQTPKHLITATGQRVTLRCSPRSGDLSVYWYQQSLDQGLQFLIQYYNGEERAKGNILERFSAQQFPDLHSELNLSSLELGDSALYFCASSVGGRDEQFFGPGTRLTVL.

This rearrangement joins TRBV6-6 to TRBJ1-1, with D unresolved. Trimming took off 5 bases at V and 3 bases at J, with 10 bases between the two ends. CDR1 is MNHNY and CDR2 is SVGAGI in the germline V gene (reference sequence). This CDR3 spans 13 amino acids. The chain's CDR3 is CASSRSDDTEAFF. The CDR3 nucleotides read TGTGCCAGCAGTCGGTCAGACGACACTGAAGCTTTCTTT.

The chain recombines TRBV4-3 with TRBJ2-1; TRBD2 is a possible D gene (5 bases). The CDR3 is 14 amino acids. V lost 0 bases and J lost 6, with 9 bases in between. Germline V gene sequence: CDR1 LGHNA, CDR2 YSLEER. The DNA of the CDR3 is TGCGCCAGCAGCCAAGACGAGGGATCCAATGAGCAGTTCTTC. It is translated as CASSQDEGSNEQFF.

The gene calls are TRBV7-9 and TRBJ2-2, with a possible D match to TRBD2 (5 bases). CDR3 length equals 17 residues. Trimming removed 2 bases from V and 6 bases from J, with 19 bases in between. CDR1 SEHNR and CDR2 FQNEAQ come from the germline V gene (reference sequence). The CDR3 loop is CASSLRSMGVIAGELFF. CDR3 DNA: TGTGCCAGCAGCTTAAGAAGTATGGGAGTAATCGCCGGGGAGCTGTTTTTT.

V gene TRBV11-1 combines with J gene TRBJ2-1; 7 bases are a match to TRBD2. The CDR3 has 18 residues. Germline V lookup: CDR1 SGHAT, CDR2 FQDESV (reference sequence). Trimming cost V 1 base and J 5 bases; bases outside gene matches: 14. Here the CDR3 DNA reads TGTGCCAGCAGCTTAGAGGAGGCGGGAGCGCAGTGGGACAATGAGCAGTTCTTC. It translates to CASSLEEAGAQWDNEQFF.

V gene TRBV5-6 combines with J gene TRBJ2-5; 7 bases map to TRBD1. The CDR3 is 14 amino acids. The V and J ends lost 2 bases and 5 bases, in that order; junction bases with no gene match: 6. Per germline, CDR1 SGHDT and CDR2 YYEEEE. CDR3 region: CASSLEGAGETQYF. As DNA, the CDR3 is TGTGCCAGCAGCTTAGAGGGGGCCGGGGAGACCCAGTACTTC.

CDR3 region: CASRSQQESSYNEQFF. For the CDR3, the DNA is TGTGCCAGCAGATCCCAACAGGAGAGCTCCTACAATGAGCAGTTCTTC. The rearrangement joins TRBV25-1 to TRBJ2-1; D possibly corresponds to TRBD1 (5 bases). Trimming took off 6 bases at V and 0 bases at J, with 15 bases between the two ends. This CDR3 spans 16 amino acids. Germline CDR1 is MGHDK and CDR2 is SYGVNS.

The sample holds one count of this clone. J is TRBJ2-7 and V is TRBV27; D is undetermined. Germline V lookup: CDR1 MNHEY, CDR2 SMNVEV (reference sequence). V lost 5 bases to trimming and J lost 0 bases, with 17 bases between them. This CDR3 contains 16 residues. CDR3 residues: CASSPIITASSYEQYF. The CDR3 DNA is TGTGCCAGCAGTCCCATTATTACAGCGAGCTCCTACGAGCAGTACTTC.

The chain joins TRBV14 to TRBJ2-1; TRBD1 matches at 10 bases. The germline V gene has CDR1 SGHDN and CDR2 FVKESK. With V trimmed by 6 bases and J by 6 bases, 2 bases remained unmatched. The CDR3 covers 13 residues. The CDR3 bases are TGTGCCAGCAGAAGGACAGGGGGCAATGAGCAGTTCTTC. Translated, it gives CASRRTGGNEQFF.

This sequence joins TRBV27 and TRBJ1-2, with no clear D. This CDR3 is 13 amino acids long. V lost 3 bases and J 3 bases, leaving 8 bases between the germline ends. Per germline, CDR1 MNHEY and CDR2 SMNVEV (reference sequence). CDR3 region: CASSLGSHYGYTF. CDR3 DNA sequence: TGTGCCAGCAGTTTGGGTAGTCACTATGGCTACACCTTC.